The text below deals with one TCR beta chain. The sample comes from a study of shared clonotypes between healthy human individuals. With V trimmed by 0 bases and J by 9 bases, 10 bases remained unmatched. The CDR3 is 18 amino acids. The germline V gene encodes CDR1 SGHKS and CDR2 YYEKEE (reference sequence). Original processing notes: Junction-only sequences without quality scores came from ImmunoSEQ, so filtering differed. Measured with immunoSEQ multiplex PCR; TCRdb has only the in-frame clones, and not every one. D and trimming were read from the DNA, whereas the V and J calls and clone size are those reported in that table. The sample lists more than 1.2 million clones; about 98.5% were seen once.

V is TRBV5-5 and J is TRBJ2-1, with TRBD2 identical over 15 bases. Sequencing used naive CD4+ T cells sorted from blood. Subset meaning: CD45RA+ positively selected. The clonotype originates from a man younger than 40 in good health. The CDR3 reads CASSLDFGTSGRSSEQFF. CDR3 sequence (DNA): TGTGCCAGCAGCTTGGACTTTGGGACTAGCGGGAGGTCGAGTGAGCAGTTCTTC. The complete variable domain, with remaining parts taken from reference TRBV5-5 and TRBJ2-1, reads DAGVTQSPTHLIKTRGQQVTLRCSPISGHKSVSWYQQVLGQGPQFIFQYYEKEERGRGNFPDRFSARQFPNYSSELNVNALLLGDSALYLCASSLDFGTSGRSSEQFFGPGTRLTVL.